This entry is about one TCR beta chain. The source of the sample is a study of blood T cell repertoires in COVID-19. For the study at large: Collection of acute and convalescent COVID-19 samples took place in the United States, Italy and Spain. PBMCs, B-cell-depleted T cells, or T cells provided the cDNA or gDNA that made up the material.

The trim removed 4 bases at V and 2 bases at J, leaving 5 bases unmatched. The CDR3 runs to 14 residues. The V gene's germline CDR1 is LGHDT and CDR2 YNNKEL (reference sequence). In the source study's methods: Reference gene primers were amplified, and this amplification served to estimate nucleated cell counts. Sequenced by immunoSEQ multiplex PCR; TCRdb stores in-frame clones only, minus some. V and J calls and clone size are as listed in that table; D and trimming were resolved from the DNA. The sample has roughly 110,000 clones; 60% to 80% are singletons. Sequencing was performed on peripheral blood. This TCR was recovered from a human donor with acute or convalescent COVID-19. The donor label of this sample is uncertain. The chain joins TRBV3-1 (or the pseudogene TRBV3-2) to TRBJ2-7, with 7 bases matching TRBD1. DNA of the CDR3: TGTGCCAGCAGCCCTGAGGACAGGACCTACGAGCAGTACTTC. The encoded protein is CASSPEDRTYEQYF.